The 19 T cell receptor beta chains listed next were all sequenced from one sample in a study of OX40 agonist ivuxolimab in advanced cancers. Sequencing used immunoSEQ multiplex PCR; TCRdb keeps in-frame clones, though not all of them. Among about 45,000 clones listed, 85% to 90% were seen once. The sample was CD4+ or CD8+ T cells sorted from blood, taken in a trial of the OX40 agonist ivuxolimab. The source of these receptors is an adult with an advanced solid tumor such as melanoma, head and neck, liver or kidney cancer.

The V gene is TRBV6-6, the J gene TRBJ2-5; 8 bases are shared with TRBD2. J was trimmed by 2 bases and V by 8 bases; bases with no gene match: 7. From germline, CDR1 is MNHNY and CDR2 SVGAGI (reference sequence). The CDR3 is 14 residues long. CDR3 coding DNA: TGTGCCAGCGGGGTACTAGCGGCACAAGAGACCCAGTACTTC. Translation: CASGVLAAQETQYF.

The V and J genes are TRBV7-2 and TRBJ2-6; D perhaps matches TRBD1 (5 bases). The germline CDR1 and CDR2 sequences are SGHTA and FQGNSA. There are 15 residues in the CDR3. Trimming left V 0 bases short and J 6 bases short, with 9 bases between. The chain's CDR3 is CASSLAGALANVLTF. CDR3 DNA sequence: TGTGCCAGCAGCTTAGCAGGGGCTTTGGCCAACGTCCTGACTTTC.

The chain has TRBV19 and TRBJ2-3, with 14 bases identical to TRBD2. J lost 3 bases, V lost 4 bases, and 3 bases had no gene match. This CDR3 comprises 16 residues. Per germline, CDR1 LNHDA and CDR2 SQIVND (reference sequence). The CDR3 DNA follows: TGTGCCAGTAGTAGAAGACTAGCGGGAGGGACAGATACGCAGTATTTT. Amino acid sequence: CASSRRLAGGTDTQYF. The full variable domain, rest sourced from reference TRBV19 and TRBJ2-3, is DGGITQSPKYLFRKEGQNVTLSCEQNLNHDAMYWYRQDPGQGLRLIYYSQIVNDFQKGDIAEGYSVSREKKESFPLTVTSAQKNPTAFYLCASSRRLAGGTDTQYFGPGTRLTVL.

The chain uses TRBV6-1 and TRBJ2-1; D is undetermined. The CDR3 spans 14 residues. Trimming removed 6 bases at V and 0 bases at J, with 9 bases between. The germline V gene encodes CDR1 MNHNS and CDR2 SASEGT. CDR3 sequence: CASSPASSYNEQFF. The CDR3 nucleotides are TGTGCCAGCAGCCCAGCGAGCTCCTACAATGAGCAGTTCTTC.

The V and J genes are TRBV7-2 and TRBJ2-2; D uncertain. Trimming cost V 3 bases and J 8 bases, with 10 bases left between them. This CDR3 spans 13 amino acids. CDR1 and CDR2 from the germline V gene are SGHTA and FQGNSA. CDR3 in amino acids: CASSFRALGELFF. CDR3 nucleotides: TGTGCCAGCAGCTTTCGGGCGCTGGGGGAGCTGTTTTTT.

The rearrangement joins TRBV11-1 to TRBJ2-2, with 7 bases identical to TRBD1. This CDR3 spans 15 amino acids. The ends lost 5 bases at V and 5 bases at J; junction bases unmatched: 8. Germline loops: CDR1 SGHAT, CDR2 FQDESV (reference sequence). In DNA, the CDR3 is TGTGCCAGCAGCCAATTAGGCAGGGGGACCGGGGAGCTGTTTTTT. Residues: CASSQLGRGTGELFF.

The chain joins TRBV4-3 to TRBJ2-1; no clear D. Germline values: CDR1 LGHNA, CDR2 YSLEER. Trimming stripped 0 bases from V and 12 bases from J, with 12 bases between. The CDR3 covers 13 residues. The CDR3 protein is CASSQDRGTRQFF. The DNA of the CDR3 is TGCGCCAGCAGCCAAGATCGCGGCACAAGGCAGTTCTTC.

This chain connects TRBV28 to TRBJ2-7, with 9 bases that match TRBD1. The CDR3 runs to 13 residues. After removal of 6 bases from V and 3 bases from J, the junction contained 3 bases not matched to a gene. Germline V gene data show CDR1 as MDHEN and CDR2 as SYDVKM. CDR3 region: CASRGQGGYEQYF. Here the CDR3 DNA reads TGTGCCAGCAGGGGACAGGGAGGCTACGAGCAGTACTTC.

The chain employs TRBV6-5 and TRBJ1-3; 11 bases agree with TRBD1. This CDR3 region has 16 residues. Germline V CDR1 and CDR2: MNHEY, SVGAGI. V shed 4 bases, J shed 9 bases, and the junction held 11 bases outside the gene matches. The CDR3 protein is CASSSGGTGGIGTIYF. For the CDR3, the DNA is TGTGCCAGCAGTTCCGGAGGGACAGGGGGGATTGGCACCATATATTTT.

This sequence joins TRBV9 and TRBJ2-7, with D possibly being TRBD1 (6 bases). CDR3 length equals 15 residues. V was trimmed by 5 bases and J by 4 bases, leaving 19 bases between them. Germline CDR1 reads SGDLS; CDR2 reads YYNGEE. CDR3 protein: CASSKDSGVGYEQYF. As DNA, the CDR3 is TGTGCCAGCAGTAAAGACTCAGGGGTGGGGTACGAGCAGTACTTC. Filled out from reference TRBV9 and TRBJ2-7, the complete variable domain reads DSGVTQTPKHLITATGQRVTLRCSPRSGDLSVYWYQQSLDQGLQFLIQYYNGEERAKGNILERFSAQQFPDLHSELNLSSLELGDSALYFCASSKDSGVGYEQYFGPGTRLTVT.

V and J are TRBV20-1 and TRBJ1-2; the D is unclear. The CDR3 runs to 11 residues. CDR1 and CDR2 (germline): DFQATT, SNEGSKA (reference sequence). Trimming took 1 base from V and 5 from J, leaving 5 bases between them. The CDR3 loop is CSARAGYGYTF. In DNA, the CDR3 is TGCAGTGCTAGAGCCGGTTATGGCTACACCTTC.

The rearrangement uses TRBV7-2 and TRBJ2-5; D is perhaps TRBD1 (6 bases). With 7 bases removed from V and 1 base from J, the gap between germline ends came to 13 bases. This CDR3 region has 14 residues. Germline-derived CDR1 and CDR2 are SGHTA and FQGNSA. CDR3 sequence: CASKLQGTQETQYF. In DNA form, the CDR3 reads TGTGCCAGCAAACTCCAGGGGACCCAAGAGACCCAGTACTTC.

The chain couples TRBV28 to TRBJ2-1; D not resolved. CDR3 length: 11 amino acids. Trimming cost V 2 bases and J 9 bases, with 5 bases left between them. CDR1 and CDR2 from the germline V gene are MDHEN and SYDVKM. In DNA, the CDR3 is TGTGCCAGCAGTTTAGTAACTGAGCAGTTCTTC. Translated: CASSLVTEQFF.

The chain joins TRBV27 to TRBJ1-2; D unresolved. The CDR3 sequence is 15 residues long. Trimming took 3 bases from V and 0 from J, leaving 11 bases between them. The germline CDR1 and CDR2 sequences are MNHEY and SMNVEV (reference sequence). The CDR3 DNA reads TGTGCCAGCAGTTTGCGCCCGGACCCTAACTATGGCTACACCTTC. Encoded protein: CASSLRPDPNYGYTF.

The rearrangement links TRBV7-2 to TRBJ2-7; 8 positions match TRBD2. The CDR3 consists of 14 residues. The germline V gene has CDR1 SGHTA and CDR2 FQGNSA. Trimming at V came to 0 bases and at J to 6 bases, leaving 4 bases not matched to a gene. The DNA for the CDR3 is TGTGCCAGCAGCTTAGCCGGGAGGGGAGGCGAGCAGTACTTC. Encoded protein: CASSLAGRGGEQYF.

V usage is TRBV5-4 and J usage is TRBJ2-3; D ambiguous. The germline V gene has CDR1 SGHNT and CDR2 YYREEE (reference sequence). This CDR3 is built from 14 residues. V dropped 0 bases and J dropped 6 bases, with 11 bases sitting between them. CDR3 loop: CASSLVSVGDTQYF. The CDR3 DNA follows: TGTGCCAGCAGCTTGGTATCCGTGGGGGATACGCAGTATTTT.

The genes are TRBV19 and TRBJ2-5; D possibly corresponds to TRBD1 (6 bases). Germline CDR1 and CDR2: LNHDA and SQIVND (reference sequence). Between the trimmed V and J ends, which lost 8 bases and 2 bases, there was a span of 12 bases. The CDR3 is 13 residues long. CDR3 DNA: TGTGCCAGTGCTACCGGGACACAAGAGACCCAGTACTTC. Translated, it gives CASATGTQETQYF. Drawing the rest from reference TRBV19 and TRBJ2-5, the complete variable domain is DGGITQSPKYLFRKEGQNVTLSCEQNLNHDAMYWYRQDPGQGLRLIYYSQIVNDFQKGDIAEGYSVSREKKESFPLTVTSAQKNPTAFYLCASATGTQETQYFGPGTRLLVL.

In DNA, the CDR3 is TGTGCCAGCAGCCCCGAAGGTGGGACTGAAGCTTTCTTT. This codes for CASSPEGGTEAFF. The V call is TRBV6-6, the J call TRBJ1-1; the D is unclear. Looked up from germline, CDR1 is MNHNY and CDR2 is SVGAGI (reference sequence). V was clipped by 6 bases and J by 5 bases, with 13 bases between them. This CDR3 region has 13 residues.

Comments on this clone: Relative to the germline gene, one junction end is altered; a read error may explain this. The chain carries TRBV7-7 and TRBJ2-3, with 9 positions matching TRBD1. Germline loops: CDR1 SSHAT, CDR2 FNYEAQ (reference sequence). The CDR3 spans 14 residues. The CDR3 region has the DNA TGTGCTAGCAGCCTCGACAGGGGGGCAGATACGCAGTATTTT. Translation gives CASSLDRGADTQYF.